This T cell receptor (beta chain) derives from a study of response to subunit inactivated influenza vaccine. Study results and limitations: The authors offered the suggestion that each seasonal influenza vaccination recruits few new T cells.

TCRdb itself ran the RT-PCR reads through MiXCR, one entry per CDR3 protein. The sample shows roughly 650,000 distinct CDR3 sequences, roughly 15% of them seen only once. This clonotype was detected a few times. Its antigen is currently unknown. The sample consisted of PBMCs from blood, taken 14 days before vaccination. The TCR was taken from a man aged 45 to 65 who received an inactivated influenza vaccine.

The CDR3, as DNA: TGTGCCAGCAGTTCAGCCGGGACTAGCGTTTTGTACGAGCAGTACTTC. Translating gives CASSSAGTSVLYEQYF. The V call is TRBV3-1, the J call TRBJ2-7, with TRBD2 identical over 10 bases. V was clipped by 6 bases and J by 4 bases; unmatched bases: 12. The V gene's germline CDR1 is LGHDT and CDR2 YNNKEL (reference sequence). This CDR3 spans 16 amino acids.